The next 17 T cell receptor beta chains were all read from a single sample in a study of tumor-infiltrating lymphocytes in primary liver carcinoma listed by TCRdb under 2017. Without any cell sorting, total RNA and DNA were co-extracted from around 18-30 mg of bulk tissue using the AllPrep DNA/RNA mini kit. The run used an Illumina HiSeq 2500. Starting from 500 to 650 ng total RNA, TCRbeta-specific cDNA was produced by reverse transcription with a constant-region primer and ProtoScript II reverse transcriptase. The TCRbeta libraries were prepared through three rounds of nested multiplex PCR following a slightly modified ARM-PCR procedure. Each of the first two PCR rounds ran for about 10 cycles using multiplex TRBV1-TRBV30 forward primers together with a Cbeta reverse primer. TCRdb redid the processing of the public reads, applying fastp at Q25 and MiXCR, and retained in-frame beta chains. For every CDR3 protein sequence, its rows merge into one entry that carries the most common genes and DNA. The sample profile shows tens of thousands of distinct CDR3 sequences; over 75% of them were found once. Approximately 40% of the sample comes from the top ten.

The sequencing sample was made of liver tumor tissue from sampling region 1. The cell subset or site label of this sample denotes: tumor region T1, superior pole. Every receptor here comes from a woman in her 30s with primary liver carcinoma and hepatitis B virus infection.

With respect to this clonotype: Given the absence of the conserved phenylalanine or tryptophan at the CDR3 end, a read error is likely. This chain uses TRBV29-1 with TRBJ2-1; D is unclear. The CDR3 sequence is 12 residues long. CDR1 and CDR2 from the germline V gene are SQVTM and ANQGSEA. V was cut by 7 bases and J by 3 bases, with 10 bases left in between. The CDR3 DNA reads TGCAGCGCCCCAAGGGACTACAATGAGCAGTTCCCA. This encodes CSAPRDYNEQFP.

Turning to this clonotype: Since the CDR3 does not end with the conserved phenylalanine or tryptophan, this likely comes from a read error. V and J are TRBV29-1 and TRBJ1-1; 7 nucleotides agree with TRBD1. This CDR3 has 12 amino acids. Looked up from germline, CDR1 is SQVTM and CDR2 is ANQGSEA. The CDR3 sequence is CSVETGSIEAFY. CDR3 coding DNA: TGTAGCGTCGAGACAGGGAGCATTGAAGCTTTCTAT.

On this clonotype: Mismatch with germline at one junction end may stem from a read error. The chain's CDR3 is CAWRTPGRQEAQYF. The CDR3 DNA reads as TGTGCCTGGAGAACTCCGGGGCGTCAAGAGGCCCAATACTTC. The chain joins TRBV30 to TRBJ2-5, with D perhaps given as TRBD1 or TRBD2 (5 bases each). Germline CDR1 reads GTSNPN; CDR2 reads SVGIG (reference sequence). The CDR3 length is 14 residues.

The genes are TRBV11-2 and TRBJ2-5; D remains unclear. The CDR3 length is 15 residues. Trimming cost V 2 bases and J 4 bases, with 14 bases left between them. The V gene's germline CDR1 is SGHAT and CDR2 FQNNGV. CDR3 bases: TGTGCCAGCAGCTTAAGGCCCTGGATTGGAGAGACCCAGTACTTC. Encoded protein: CASSLRPWIGETQYF. The whole variable domain, remainder taken from reference TRBV11-2 and TRBJ2-5, is EAGVAQSPRYKIIEKRQSVAFWCNPISGHATLYWYQQILGQGPKLLIQFQNNGVVDDSQLPKDRFSAERLKGVDSTLKIQPAKLEDSAVYLCASSLRPWIGETQYFGPGTRLLVL.

Comment on this clonotype: The CDR3 does not close with the conserved phenylalanine or tryptophan, likely indicating a read error. CDR3 amino acids: CASSLIGREETQYS. CDR3 DNA: TGTGCCAGCAGCTTAATAGGGCGCGAAGAGACCCAGTACTCC. The V gene is TRBV11-1, the J gene TRBJ2-5; D is unclear. Germline V gene sequence: CDR1 SGHAT, CDR2 FQDESV (reference sequence). The CDR3 contains 14 residues. V was shortened by 2 bases and J by 3 bases, with 10 bases between the two germline ends.

The chain uses TRBV7-9 and TRBJ2-1; 11 positions agree with TRBD2. Losses at the gene ends were 1 base for V and 11 bases for J; bases not matched to a gene: 4. Germline CDR1 is SEHNR and CDR2 is FQNEAQ (reference sequence). This CDR3 comprises 14 residues. CDR3 region: CASSLDLAGGKQFF. DNA for the CDR3: TGTGCCAGCAGCTTAGATTTAGCGGGAGGGAAGCAGTTCTTC.

The rearrangement links TRBV7-9 to TRBJ2-7; a possible D gene is TRBD2 (5 bases). In germline, CDR1 is SEHNR, CDR2 FQNEAQ (reference sequence). This CDR3 has 16 amino acids. As DNA, the CDR3 is TGTATCAGCAGCCAAACCACGGGATTTAAAACCTACGAGCAGTACTTC. This encodes CISSQTTGFKTYEQYF.

This chain connects TRBV11-2 to TRBJ2-7, with a tentative D call TRBD1 (7 bases). This CDR3 has 17 residues. Trimming removed 8 bases at V and 3 bases at J, with 26 bases between. Germline V gives CDR1 SGHAT, CDR2 FQNNGV. The CDR3 reads CASCITGGGSRIYEQYF. The CDR3 bases are TGTGCCAGCTGTATCACAGGAGGGGGCTCTCGGATCTACGAGCAGTACTTC.

This clonotype was recorded once. The rearrangement joins TRBV11-2 to TRBJ2-3, with 7 bases matching TRBD1. Germline V CDR1 and CDR2: SGHAT, FQNNGV. The V gene end was trimmed by 10 bases and the J gene end by 5 bases; junction bases not matched to a gene: 18. The CDR3 runs 16 residues. The CDR3 DNA reads TGTGCCAACAGTCAGAAGCGACAGGGAAGGGGAGATACGCAGTATTTT. It translates to CANSQKRQGRGDTQYF.

Note on this clonotype: A junction boundary mismatches the germline segment, possibly from a read error. The CDR3 region is CVSSNLTGMYEQYF. The CDR3 nucleotides read TGTGTCAGCAGTAACCTAACGGGAATGTACGAGCAGTACTTC. The J gene is TRBJ2-7, the V gene TRBV6-1; TRBD2 is a possible D gene (5 bases). The CDR3 runs 14 residues. CDR1 is MNHNS, CDR2 SASEGT, per germline.

With regard to this clonotype: Mismatch with germline at one junction end may stem from a read error. The V call is TRBV6-5, the J call TRBJ2-2; TRBD2 matches 7 bases. Germline lookup yields CDR1 MNHEY and CDR2 SVGAGI. The CDR3 extends over 15 amino acids. The CDR3 DNA sequence: TGTGCCAGCAGTCCGCGGACTAGGTTCACCAGGGAGCTGTTTTTT. Translated: CASSPRTRFTRELFF.

To note about this clonotype: The junction does not match germline at one end; this may be a read error. In DNA, the CDR3 is TGTGCCAACAAGATCGCGGGGAACTACAAGCAGTACTTC. Its translation: CANKIAGNYKQYF. J is TRBJ2-7 and V is TRBV11-2; D perhaps matches TRBD2 (6 bases). The germline V gene has CDR1 SGHAT and CDR2 FQNNGV. The CDR3 sequence is 13 residues long.

Regarding this clonotype: This clone may be a read error of a much larger clone one base away. The rearrangement links TRBV6-5 to TRBJ2-3, with a tentative D call TRBD1 (6 bases). The V gene's germline CDR1 is MNHEY and CDR2 SVGAGI. The CDR3 consists of 14 residues. Deletions cut 9 bases from V and 5 bases from J, with 18 bases between. The CDR3: CARRYFQGLDTQYF. The CDR3 region has the DNA TGTGCCAGGAGATATTTCCAGGGGTTAGATACGCAGTATTTT.

In its sample, this clonotype was seen a few times. At one boundary the junction diverges from the germline segment, which might be a read error. The J gene is TRBJ1-2, the V gene TRBV4-2; D may be TRBD1 (6 bases). Germline V CDR1 and CDR2: LGHNA, YNFKEQ. The CDR3 is 12 residues long. DNA for the CDR3: TGTGCCAGCAGTCCGGGACACTATTGCTACACCTTC. Protein product: CASSPGHYCYTF.

As to this clonotype: Mismatch with germline at one junction end may stem from a read error. CDR3 sequence reads: CASSLGHGDRALTGELFF. For the CDR3, the DNA is TGCGCAAGCAGCTTGGGTCACGGGGACAGGGCCCTGACCGGGGAGCTGTTTTTC. The chain links TRBV5-1 to TRBJ2-2, with 9 bases matching TRBD1. Germline V gene sequence: CDR1 SGHRS, CDR2 YFSETQ. The length of the CDR3 is 18 residues.

The count of this clonotype is one. No conserved phenylalanine or tryptophan is present at the end of the CDR3, so a read error is the likely explanation. The CDR3 loop reads CASSNPAASGSRTDTQYL. The CDR3 DNA reads TGTGCTAGTAGTAACCCGGCGGCTAGCGGGAGTCGGACAGATACGCAGTATCTT. The J gene is TRBJ2-3, the V gene TRBV5-4, with 10 bases that match TRBD2. CDR1 is SGHNT, CDR2 YYREEE, per germline (reference sequence). The CDR3 length is 18 residues.

Details on this clonotype: Because it lacks the conserved phenylalanine or tryptophan at the end, this CDR3 is likely a read error. J is TRBJ2-7 and V is TRBV5-4; tentative D call: TRBD2 (7 bases). V was cut by 3 bases and J by 8 bases, with 27 bases left in between. CDR1 and CDR2 (germline): SGHNT, YYREEE (reference sequence). The CDR3 is 17 residues long. The CDR3 DNA follows: TGTGCCAGCAGCTATGAGGGGGACCCCATTTGGGGGGGCAAGCAGTACCTC. Amino acid sequence: CASSYEGDPIWGGKQYL.